This T cell receptor beta chain was recovered during a study of blood T cell repertoires in COVID-19. The CDR3 has 11 residues. Trimming cost V 4 bases and J 8 bases, with 5 bases left between them. Germline V gives CDR1 LGHDT, CDR2 YNNKEL (reference sequence). The repertoire was sequenced with immunoSEQ multiplex PCR; TCRdb's copy has only in-frame clones and lacks some. The sample lists roughly 120,000 clones, around 68% occurring once. This clone occurred once. The chain couples TRBV3-1 (or the pseudogene TRBV3-2) to TRBJ1-4; perhaps TRBD1 as D (5 bases). The TCR comes from a woman between 55 and 75 years old with acute or convalescent COVID-19. The material sequenced was peripheral blood. This chain's CDR3 is CASSPGEKLFF. The CDR3 DNA is TGTGCCAGCAGCCCAGGGGAAAAACTGTTTTTT.